Below, 17 T cell receptor beta chains from the same sample are listed, as sequenced in a study of T cells expressing NK-cell markers. TCRdb re-called the 5' RACE reads; every CDR3 protein appears as one record, without DNA. The sample holds under 600,000 distinct CDR3 sequences. Sequencing was done on a sample of blood T cells: a sorted CD56 or NKG2C T cell subset, CD4+ or CD8+ T cells, or bulk PBMC T cells (not recorded which). The source is a woman in her 50s in good health.

The chain uses TRBV10-1 and TRBJ2-1; the D call from TCRdb, TRBD2, cannot be confirmed without DNA. The germline CDR1 and CDR2 sequences are WNHNN and SYGVQD (reference sequence). The CDR3 contains 15 residues. The CDR3 spells CASGRGTSGNHEQFF.

The chain combines TRBV11-3 with TRBJ1-1; the TCRdb call, TRBD1, lacks DNA for checking. The germline V gene has CDR1 SGHNT and CDR2 YENEEA. This CDR3 region has 15 residues. The CDR3: CASSLTKGGGTEAFF.

The V gene is TRBV5-1, the J gene TRBJ1-2. This CDR3 spans 13 amino acids. Germline V gene lookup returns CDR1 SGHRS and CDR2 YFSETQ. This CDR3 reads CASSQSQSYGYTF.

This chain links TRBV20-1 with TRBJ1-2. The CDR3 contains 12 residues. Germline V gives CDR1 DFQATT, CDR2 SNEGSKA (reference sequence). The CDR3 protein is CSARTHSRGYTF.

This chain uses TRBV5-5 with TRBJ2-1; the D gene TCRdb calls, TRBD2, cannot be checked with no DNA. The V gene's germline CDR1 is SGHKS and CDR2 YYEKEE (reference sequence). The CDR3 totals 15 residues. The CDR3 loop is CASSVTSPAGNEQFF.

This sequence joins TRBV11-3 and TRBJ2-3; TCRdb outputs TRBD1, but without DNA this stays unchecked. Per germline, CDR1 SGHNT and CDR2 YENEEA. This CDR3 is built from 16 residues. CDR3 in amino acids: CASSLGDSTSTDTQYF.

This chain uses TRBV20-1 with TRBJ2-5; the TRBD2 assignment by TCRdb is unverifiable without DNA. The CDR3 is made up of 14 amino acids. From germline, CDR1 is DFQATT and CDR2 SNEGSKA (reference sequence). The CDR3: CSARIAEDPETQYF.

CDR3 loop: CASLNTMNTGELFF. The J gene is TRBJ2-2, the V gene TRBV28. CDR1 and CDR2 from the germline V gene are MDHEN and SYDVKM. CDR3 length: 14 amino acids.

The chain uses TRBV29-1 and TRBJ2-2; TCRdb indicates TRBD1, and absent DNA this call remains unverified. Germline V gene data show CDR1 as SQVTM and CDR2 as ANQGSEA. This CDR3 is 13 amino acids long. This chain's CDR3 is CSVRGTGTGELFF.

This chain connects TRBV7-8 to TRBJ1-6. This CDR3 has 13 residues. The germline gives CDR1 SGHVS, CDR2 FQNEAQ. CDR3 amino acids: CASSDAGPRALHF.

The chain employs TRBV12-3 or TRBV12-4 and TRBJ1-2; TCRdb calls TRBD1, which cannot be checked without DNA. This CDR3 comprises 14 residues. The CDR3 spells CASSALRDSYGYTF.

The V call is TRBV15, the J call TRBJ1-1. The germline gives CDR1 LNHNV, CDR2 YYDKDF (reference sequence). This CDR3 spans 14 amino acids. CDR3 in amino acids: CATSTAPGEGEAFF.

This chain links TRBV7-2 with TRBJ1-2; TCRdb picks TRBD1, but there is no DNA to check that call. There are 13 residues in the CDR3. CDR1 and CDR2 (germline): SGHTA, FQGNSA. Here the CDR3 reads CASSLTTGMGYTF.

This chain links TRBV12-5 with TRBJ1-5; TCRdb outputs TRBD1, but without DNA this stays unchecked. There are 14 residues in the CDR3. In germline, CDR1 is LGHNT, CDR2 FRNRAP. CDR3 sequence reads: CASGIGGGNQPQHF. Full variable domain (remainder filled in from reference TRBV12-5 and TRBJ1-5): DARVTQTPRHKVTEMGQEVTMRCQPILGHNTVFWYRQTMMQGLELLAYFRNRAPLDDSGMPKDRFSAEMPDATLATLKIQPSEPRDSAVYFCASGIGGGNQPQHFGDGTRLSIL.

The chain uses TRBV12-3 or TRBV12-4 and TRBJ2-1. The CDR3 consists of 14 residues. CDR3 in amino acids: CASSAFGVPNEQFF.

The chain recombines TRBV5-1 with TRBJ2-7; TCRdb outputs TRBD1, but without DNA this stays unchecked. CDR3 length: 14 amino acids. Germline loops: CDR1 SGHRS, CDR2 YFSETQ. The CDR3 here is CASSLGDSLVEQYF.

CDR3 sequence reads: CASSPTPLAGNEQFF. The gene calls are TRBV11-3 and TRBJ2-1; lacking DNA, the TRBD1 call made by TCRdb goes unchecked. The length of the CDR3 is 15 residues. Per germline, CDR1 SGHNT and CDR2 YENEEA.